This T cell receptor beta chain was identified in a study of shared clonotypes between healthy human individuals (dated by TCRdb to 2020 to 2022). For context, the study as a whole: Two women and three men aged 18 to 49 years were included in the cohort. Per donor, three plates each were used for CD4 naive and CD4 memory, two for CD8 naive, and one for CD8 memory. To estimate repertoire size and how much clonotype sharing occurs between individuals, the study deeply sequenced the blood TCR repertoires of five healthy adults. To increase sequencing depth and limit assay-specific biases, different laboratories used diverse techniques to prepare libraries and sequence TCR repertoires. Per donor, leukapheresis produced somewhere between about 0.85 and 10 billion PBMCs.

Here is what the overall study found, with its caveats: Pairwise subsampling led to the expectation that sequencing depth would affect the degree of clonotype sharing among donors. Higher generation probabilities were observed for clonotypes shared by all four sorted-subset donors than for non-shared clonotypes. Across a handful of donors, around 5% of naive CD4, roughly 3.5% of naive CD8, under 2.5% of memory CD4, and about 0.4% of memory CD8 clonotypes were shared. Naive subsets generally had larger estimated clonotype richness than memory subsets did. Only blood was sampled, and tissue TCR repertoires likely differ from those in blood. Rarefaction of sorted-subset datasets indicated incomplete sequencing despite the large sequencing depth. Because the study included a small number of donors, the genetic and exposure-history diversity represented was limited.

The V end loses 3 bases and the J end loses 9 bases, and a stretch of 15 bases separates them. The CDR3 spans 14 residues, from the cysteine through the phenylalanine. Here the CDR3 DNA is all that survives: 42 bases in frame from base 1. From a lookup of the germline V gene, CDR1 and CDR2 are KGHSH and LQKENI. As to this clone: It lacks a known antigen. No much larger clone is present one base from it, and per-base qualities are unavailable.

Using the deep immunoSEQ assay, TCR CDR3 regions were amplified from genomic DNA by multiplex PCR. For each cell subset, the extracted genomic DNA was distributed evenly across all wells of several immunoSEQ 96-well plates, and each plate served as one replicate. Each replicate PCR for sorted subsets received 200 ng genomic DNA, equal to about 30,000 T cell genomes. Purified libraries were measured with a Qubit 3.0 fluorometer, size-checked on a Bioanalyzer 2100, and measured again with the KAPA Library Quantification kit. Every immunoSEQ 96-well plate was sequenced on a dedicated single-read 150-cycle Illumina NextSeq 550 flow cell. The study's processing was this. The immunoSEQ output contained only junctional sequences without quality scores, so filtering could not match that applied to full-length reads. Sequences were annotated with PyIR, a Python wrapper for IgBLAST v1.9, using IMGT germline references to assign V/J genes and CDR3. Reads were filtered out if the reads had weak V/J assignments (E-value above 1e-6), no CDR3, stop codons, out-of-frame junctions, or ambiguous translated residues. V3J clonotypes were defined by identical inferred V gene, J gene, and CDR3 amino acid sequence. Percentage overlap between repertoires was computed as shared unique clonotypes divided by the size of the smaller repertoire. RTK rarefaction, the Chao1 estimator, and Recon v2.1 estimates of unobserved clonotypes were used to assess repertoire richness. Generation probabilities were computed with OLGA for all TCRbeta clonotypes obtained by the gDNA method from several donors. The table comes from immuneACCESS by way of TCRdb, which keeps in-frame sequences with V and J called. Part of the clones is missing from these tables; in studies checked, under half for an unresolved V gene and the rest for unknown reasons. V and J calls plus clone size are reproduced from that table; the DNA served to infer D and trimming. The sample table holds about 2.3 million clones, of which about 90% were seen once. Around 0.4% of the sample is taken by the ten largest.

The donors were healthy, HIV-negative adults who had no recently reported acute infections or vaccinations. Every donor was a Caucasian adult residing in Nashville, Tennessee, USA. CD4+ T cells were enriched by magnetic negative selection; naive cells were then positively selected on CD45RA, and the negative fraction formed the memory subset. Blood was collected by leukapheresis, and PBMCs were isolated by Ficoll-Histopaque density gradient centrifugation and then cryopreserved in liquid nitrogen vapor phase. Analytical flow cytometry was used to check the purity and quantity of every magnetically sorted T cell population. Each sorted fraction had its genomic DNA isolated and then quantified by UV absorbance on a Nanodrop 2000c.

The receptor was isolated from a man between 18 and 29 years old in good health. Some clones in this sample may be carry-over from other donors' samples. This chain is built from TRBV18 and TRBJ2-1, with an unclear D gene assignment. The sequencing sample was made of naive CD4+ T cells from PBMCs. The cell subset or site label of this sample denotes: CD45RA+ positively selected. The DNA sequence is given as TGTGCCAGCTCACCGGAGAGAATGACGACTGAGCAGTTCTTC. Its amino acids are CASSPERMTTEQFF.